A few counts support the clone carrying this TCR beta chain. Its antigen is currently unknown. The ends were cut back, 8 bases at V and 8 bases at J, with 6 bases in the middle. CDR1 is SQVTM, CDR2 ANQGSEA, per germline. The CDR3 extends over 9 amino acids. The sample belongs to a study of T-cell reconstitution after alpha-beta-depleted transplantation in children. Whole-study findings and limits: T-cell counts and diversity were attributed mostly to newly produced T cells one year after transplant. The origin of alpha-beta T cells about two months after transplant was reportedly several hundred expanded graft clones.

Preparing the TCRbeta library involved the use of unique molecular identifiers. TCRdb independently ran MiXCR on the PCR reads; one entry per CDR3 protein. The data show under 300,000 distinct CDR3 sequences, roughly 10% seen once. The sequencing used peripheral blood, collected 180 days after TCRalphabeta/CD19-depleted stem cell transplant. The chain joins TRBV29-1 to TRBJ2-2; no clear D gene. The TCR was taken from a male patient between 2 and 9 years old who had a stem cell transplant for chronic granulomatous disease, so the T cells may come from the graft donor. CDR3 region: CSSKGELFF. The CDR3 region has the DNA TGCAGCTCGAAGGGGGAGCTGTTTTTT.